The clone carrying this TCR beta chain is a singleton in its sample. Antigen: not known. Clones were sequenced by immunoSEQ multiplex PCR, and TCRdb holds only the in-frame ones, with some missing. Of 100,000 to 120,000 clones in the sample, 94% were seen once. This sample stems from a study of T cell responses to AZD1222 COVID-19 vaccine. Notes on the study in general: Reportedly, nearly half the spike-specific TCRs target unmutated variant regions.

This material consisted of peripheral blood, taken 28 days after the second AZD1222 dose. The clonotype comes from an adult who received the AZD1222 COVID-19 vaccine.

CDR3 DNA sequence: TGTGCCAGCTCAAGAGGCGGACCTGGAAACACCATATATTTT. Amino acid sequence: CASSRGGPGNTIYF. The chain has TRBV18 and TRBJ1-3; no clear D. The V end was cut by 5 bases, the J end by 2 bases, with 10 bases between. The CDR3 totals 14 residues. CDR1 KGHSH and CDR2 LQKENI come from the germline V gene.